The present T cell receptor beta chain was sequenced within a study of tumour-infiltrating T cells in Burkitt lymphoma. Study-level information: All epidemiological Burkitt lymphoma subtypes were represented in the cohort. Overall and progression-free survival were predicted by productive clonality.

The table came from immunoSEQ multiplex PCR; TCRdb's copy has only in-frame clones and leaves some out. The sample lists some 540 clones, around 95% occurring once. V gave up 5 bases and J gave up 7 bases, with 8 bases separating them. The CDR3 sequence is 11 residues long. Germline loops: CDR1 SEHNR, CDR2 FQNEAQ (reference sequence). Sequenced: tumor tissue. The receptor was derived from a human donor with Burkitt lymphoma. The rearrangement uses TRBV7-9 and TRBJ1-1; no clear D gene. This CDR3 reads CASSPLFEAFF. The CDR3 DNA reads TGTGCCAGCAGCCCTCTATTTGAAGCTTTCTTT.